Below are 13 T cell receptor beta chains sequenced from a single sample in a study of cytomegalovirus exposure and HLA in healthy donors. PCR was performed using 60 Vbeta and 13 Jbeta primers. Some clones are missing from TCRdb's copy, which holds only in-frame ones; the method was immunoSEQ multiplex PCR. The table includes around 93,000 clones, roughly 63% detected once. The sample consisted of PBMCs. These receptors came from a boy aged 5-17 years in good health and CMV-seropositive.

Many counts were recorded for this clone. The chain is built from TRBV29-1 and TRBJ2-7, with 7 positions matching TRBD1. The junction had 11 bases not matched to a gene; V was cut back by 7 bases and J by 5 bases. Germline loops: CDR1 SQVTM, CDR2 ANQGSEA. There are 13 residues in the CDR3. Here the CDR3 reads CSGRTGIRDEQYF. The DNA of the CDR3 is TGCAGCGGGAGGACAGGAATAAGGGACGAGCAGTACTTC.

The rearrangement joins TRBV29-1 to TRBJ1-1; 10 nucleotides align to TRBD1. CDR3 length: 17 residues. Germline V gene lookup returns CDR1 SQVTM and CDR2 ANQGSEA. V was clipped by 3 bases and J by 3 bases; unmatched bases: 13. The CDR3 loop reads CSVDGTGARVWHTEAFF. The CDR3 bases are TGCAGCGTTGATGGGACAGGGGCGAGGGTGTGGCACACTGAAGCTTTCTTT.

This clone has more than one count but fewer than ten. The chain is built from TRBV5-1 and TRBJ2-1; possible D gene TRBD1, 6 bases. Looked up from germline, CDR1 is SGHRS and CDR2 is YFSETQ. This CDR3 spans 13 amino acids. Trimming left V 7 bases short and J 5 bases short, with 13 bases between. In nucleotides, the CDR3 is TGCGCCAGCGGGGACCCAGGGGACAATGAGCAGTTCTTC. It codes for CASGDPGDNEQFF.

The V and J genes are TRBV14 and TRBJ2-2, with D possibly TRBD2 on 6 matching bases. Trimming left V 0 bases short and J 1 base short, with 15 bases between. This CDR3 region has 18 residues. Germline lookup yields CDR1 SGHDN and CDR2 FVKESK. CDR3 region: CASSQDRFRGLNTGELFF. DNA for the CDR3: TGTGCCAGCAGCCAAGATCGGTTCCGGGGACTGAACACCGGGGAGCTGTTTTTT.

This clone was seen a few times. This CDR3 is CASSERGLSNQPQHF. CDR3 coding DNA: TGTGCCAGCAGTGAAAGGGGGTTGAGCAATCAGCCCCAGCATTTT. The chain joins TRBV2 to TRBJ1-5, with D perhaps matching TRBD1 (6 bases). The CDR3 is 15 residues long. V lost 2 bases to trimming and J lost 1 base, with 9 bases between them. CDR1 SNHLY and CDR2 FYNNEI come from the germline V gene.

The sample holds a few counts of this clone. The rearrangement joins TRBV30 to TRBJ2-7, with 7 bases identical to TRBD2. V trimming: 3 bases; J trimming: 1 base; junction bases outside the gene matches: 3. CDR3 size: 13 residues. Germline loops: CDR1 GTSNPN, CDR2 SVGIG (reference sequence). CDR3 sequence: CAWRTSASYEQYF. For the CDR3, the DNA is TGTGCCTGGAGAACTAGCGCATCCTACGAGCAGTACTTC.

The chain is built from TRBV28 and TRBJ2-2; D gene unclear. The CDR3 extends over 16 amino acids. The V end was cut by 4 bases, the J end by 2 bases, with 14 bases between. The V gene's germline CDR1 is MDHEN and CDR2 SYDVKM. The CDR3 sequence is CASSSPAGANTGELFF. The CDR3 bases are TGTGCCAGCAGTTCCCCGGCAGGCGCTAACACCGGGGAGCTGTTTTTT.

The chain combines TRBV23-1 with TRBJ2-5; 13 bases align to TRBD2. TRBV23-1 is marked as an open reading frame, function uncertain. With V trimmed by 1 base and J by 1 base, 3 bases remained unmatched. CDR3 length equals 17 residues. CDR3 sequence reads: CASSQFTSGRVQETQYF. In DNA, the CDR3 is TGCGCCAGCAGTCAATTTACTAGCGGGAGGGTCCAAGAGACCCAGTACTTC.

This clone was recorded a few times. This sequence joins TRBV27 and TRBJ2-2; perhaps TRBD1 as D (6 bases). Per the germline V gene, CDR1 is MNHEY and CDR2 is SMNVEV (reference sequence). The CDR3 consists of 15 residues. V lost 7 bases, J lost 3 bases, and 15 bases lay in between. The CDR3 loop reads CASKEARGYTGELFF. The CDR3 bases are TGTGCCAGCAAGGAGGCGAGGGGGTACACCGGGGAGCTGTTTTTT.

There are a few counts of this clone. The chain joins TRBV15 to TRBJ2-5, with 7 positions matching TRBD2. The CDR3 runs to 13 residues. CDR1 is LNHNV, CDR2 YYDKDF, per germline (reference sequence). Trimming removed 9 bases from V and 5 bases from J; junction bases left unmatched: 9. As DNA, the CDR3 is TGTGCCACACGGGCGGGGGATAGGGAGACCCAGTACTTC. This encodes CATRAGDRETQYF. Based on the CDR3 plus reference TRBV15 and TRBJ2-5, the full variable domain is DAMVIQNPRYQVTQFGKPVTLSCSQTLNHNVMYWYQQKSSQAPKLLFHYYDKDFNNEADTPDNFQSRRPNTSFCFLDIRSPGLGDTAMYLCATRAGDRETQYFGPGTRLLVL.

This rearrangement joins TRBV15 to TRBJ2-2; 10 nucleotides line up with TRBD1. In germline, CDR1 is LNHNV, CDR2 YYDKDF (reference sequence). CDR3 length: 16 amino acids. V lost 3 bases, J lost 5 bases, and 6 bases stayed unmatched. CDR3 coding DNA: TGTGCCACCAGCAGCTGGGACAGGGGAAGAACCGGGGAGCTGTTTTTT. This codes for CATSSWDRGRTGELFF.

The chain joins TRBV11-2 to TRBJ2-7, with D tentatively TRBD2 (5 bases). CDR1 is SGHAT, CDR2 FQNNGV, per germline. The V end lost 1 base, the J end lost 0 bases, and 10 bases lay between the germline ends. The CDR3 runs to 15 residues. The CDR3 sequence: CASSLVEGRSYEQYF. CDR3 coding DNA: TGTGCCAGCAGCTTAGTAGAGGGCCGCTCCTACGAGCAGTACTTC.

The chain uses TRBV20-1 and TRBJ2-1; D remains unclear. This CDR3 region has 10 residues. Trimming pared 5 bases from V and 7 bases from J, leaving 6 bases between. Per the germline V gene, CDR1 is DFQATT and CDR2 is SNEGSKA (reference sequence). The CDR3 coding sequence is TGCAGTGCTTCCCAAAATGAGCAGTTCTTC. Protein: CSASQNEQFF.